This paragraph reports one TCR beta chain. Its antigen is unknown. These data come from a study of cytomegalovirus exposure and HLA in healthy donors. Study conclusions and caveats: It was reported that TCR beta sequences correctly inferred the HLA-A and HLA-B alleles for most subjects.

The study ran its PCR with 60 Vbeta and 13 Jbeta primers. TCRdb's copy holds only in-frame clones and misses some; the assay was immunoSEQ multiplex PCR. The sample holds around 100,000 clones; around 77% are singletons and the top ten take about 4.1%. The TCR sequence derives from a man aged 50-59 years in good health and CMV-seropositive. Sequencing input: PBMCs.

CDR3 in amino acids: CASSFGRSYEQYF. CDR3 bases: TGTGCCAGCAGTTTTGGCAGGTCCTACGAGCAGTACTTC. The chain links TRBV6-5 to TRBJ2-7; D unresolved. This CDR3 contains 13 residues. CDR1 and CDR2 (germline): MNHEY, SVGAGI. Deletions cut 4 bases from V and 1 base from J, with 8 bases between.